These 14 T cell receptor beta chains came from one sample sequenced in a study of T cell changes during pregnancy in multiple sclerosis (dated by TCRdb to about 2019). Library preparation employed the immunoSEQ multiplex PCR assay. Here the immuneACCESS table is served through TCRdb, limited to in-frame sequences with V and J called. Missing clones are a known gap in these copies; in checked studies unresolved V genes cover under half, and the rest lacks a known reason. This sample lists roughly 93,000 clones; 91% were detected once. The ten largest clones take up around 1.8% of the sample. The starting material was peripheral blood, obtained in the first trimester of pregnancy. These receptor sequences come from a female donor in good health, enrolled as a control in a pregnancy study.

The gene calls are TRBV5-1 and TRBJ2-1; TRBD1 matches 8 bases. Germline V gives CDR1 SGHRS, CDR2 YFSETQ. CDR3 length equals 15 residues. The J segment lost 9 bases and the V segment lost 0 bases, leaving 8 bases of the junction unmatched. The CDR3 sequence is CASSLDGQGQSEQFF. The DNA of the CDR3 is TGCGCCAGCAGCTTGGATGGACAGGGACAATCTGAGCAGTTCTTC.

This clone has a handful of counts. The V and J genes are TRBV5-1 and TRBJ1-2; 8 nucleotides agree with TRBD1. V lost 0 bases and J lost 5; bases outside the gene matches: 3. Germline loops: CDR1 SGHRS, CDR2 YFSETQ. The CDR3 length is 14 residues. The CDR3: CASSLGTGKYGYTF. In DNA, the CDR3 is TGCGCCAGCAGCTTGGGGACAGGGAAATATGGCTACACCTTC.

V is TRBV5-1 and J is TRBJ1-1; TRBD1 agrees at 7 bases. The CDR3 totals 14 residues. The V gene end was trimmed by 4 bases and the J gene end by 5 bases; junction bases not matched to a gene: 8. The germline CDR1 and CDR2 sequences are SGHRS and YFSETQ. The CDR3 nucleotides read TGCGCCAGCAGCGACGCAGGGGGTTTAACTGAAGCTTTCTTT. Translation: CASSDAGGLTEAFF. The variable domain in full, completed from reference TRBV5-1 and TRBJ1-1, reads KAGVTQTPRYLIKTRGQQVTLSCSPISGHRSVSWYQQTPGQGLQFLFEYFSETQRNKGNFPGRFSGRQFSNSRSEMNVSTLELGDSALYLCASSDAGGLTEAFFGQGTRLTVV.

V is TRBV9 and J is TRBJ2-3; 7 bases agree with TRBD1. Germline lookup yields CDR1 SGDLS and CDR2 YYNGEE. This CDR3 comprises 12 residues. Trimming cost V 3 bases and J 8 bases; bases outside gene matches: 3. Here the CDR3 reads CASSGQGVTQYF. CDR3 nucleotides: TGTGCCAGCAGCGGACAGGGTGTTACGCAGTATTTT.

The chain joins TRBV15 to TRBJ2-7; tentatively, D is TRBD2 (5 bases). This CDR3 has 13 amino acids. Germline V gene lookup returns CDR1 LNHNV and CDR2 YYDKDF (reference sequence). Trimming removed 1 base at V and 5 bases at J, with 9 bases between. The CDR3 sequence: CATSRAARDEQYF. CDR3 bases: TGTGCCACCAGCAGAGCTGCGCGGGACGAGCAGTACTTC.

This sequence joins TRBV19 and TRBJ2-7, with 9 positions matching TRBD1. This CDR3 has 15 residues. With 3 bases clipped from V and 6 bases from J, the junction kept 9 bases outside the gene matches. Germline V gene data show CDR1 as LNHDA and CDR2 as SQIVND (reference sequence). CDR3 sequence reads: CASSIEGQGTFEQYF. The CDR3 bases are TGTGCCAGTAGTATCGAGGGACAGGGCACCTTCGAGCAGTACTTC. The full variable domain, rest sourced from reference TRBV19 and TRBJ2-7, is DGGITQSPKYLFRKEGQNVTLSCEQNLNHDAMYWYRQDPGQGLRLIYYSQIVNDFQKGDIAEGYSVSREKKESFPLTVTSAQKNPTAFYLCASSIEGQGTFEQYFGPGTRLTVT.

The chain couples TRBV6-5 to TRBJ1-2, with 7 bases that match TRBD1. Germline CDR1 reads MNHEY; CDR2 reads SVGAGI. CDR3 length: 13 amino acids. The ends lost 5 bases at V and 8 bases at J; junction bases unmatched: 8. CDR3 sequence reads: CASSPPGGGGYTF. DNA for the CDR3: TGTGCCAGCAGTCCCCCCGGAGGGGGCGGCTACACCTTC.

The chain carries TRBV19 and TRBJ1-4, with 9 bases identical to TRBD1. J lost 6 bases, V lost 6 bases, and 8 bases had no gene match. The CDR3 runs 15 residues. The germline gives CDR1 LNHDA, CDR2 SQIVND (reference sequence). The CDR3 region is CASRRTGDPYEKLFF. DNA of the CDR3: TGTGCCAGTAGGAGGACAGGGGATCCCTATGAAAAACTGTTTTTT.

The V and J genes are TRBV5-1 and TRBJ2-3; possible D gene TRBD2, 5 bases. This CDR3 spans 14 amino acids. V was pared by 4 bases and J by 8 bases, with 17 bases between. Looked up from germline, CDR1 is SGHRS and CDR2 is YFSETQ. CDR3 sequence reads: CASSPGLEGPTQYF. CDR3 in DNA: TGCGCCAGCAGCCCCGGACTGGAAGGCCCTACGCAGTATTTT.

The DNA for the CDR3 is TGTGCCAGCAGCCCCACTGGGGTCCGGGGTGGCTATGGCTACACCTTC. Encoded protein: CASSPTGVRGGYGYTF. The chain employs TRBV11-2 and TRBJ1-2, with no clear D. This CDR3 has 16 amino acids. V was clipped by 5 bases and J by 4 bases, with 20 bases between them. Germline CDR1 is SGHAT and CDR2 is FQNNGV.

The V gene is TRBV18, the J gene TRBJ2-7, with D maybe TRBD2 (5 bases). V was trimmed by 3 bases and J by 3 bases, leaving 9 bases between them. CDR3 length: 13 amino acids. CDR1 is KGHSH, CDR2 LQKENI, per germline. The CDR3 DNA follows: TGTGCCAGCTCACCTAGCGACGACTACGAGCAGTACTTC. Amino acid sequence: CASSPSDDYEQYF.

The chain employs TRBV11-2 and TRBJ2-1; D ambiguous. Germline loops: CDR1 SGHAT, CDR2 FQNNGV. The CDR3 consists of 12 residues. Trimming removed 1 base at V and 6 bases at J, with 4 bases between. For the CDR3, the DNA is TGTGCCAGCAGCTTAGCGAGCAATGAGCAGTTCTTC. This translates into CASSLASNEQFF.

The rearrangement joins TRBV11-1 to TRBJ2-2; D remains ambiguous. The germline V gene encodes CDR1 SGHAT and CDR2 FQDESV (reference sequence). This CDR3 is built from 12 residues. V was clipped by 7 bases and J by 2 bases, with 5 bases between them. CDR3 protein: CASTLNTGELFF. DNA of the CDR3: TGTGCCAGCACCCTTAACACCGGGGAGCTGTTTTTT.

The chain has TRBV5-1 and TRBJ1-2; 9 bases line up with TRBD1. Germline V gives CDR1 SGHRS, CDR2 YFSETQ. V lost 4 bases to trimming and J lost 6 bases; unmatched junction nucleotides: 4. This CDR3 spans 13 amino acids. Here the CDR3 DNA reads TGCGCCAGCAGCCTGACAGGGGGAAATGGCTACACCTTC. Amino acid sequence: CASSLTGGNGYTF.